Included here is one TCR beta chain sequence, with context. This sample is drawn from a study of cytomegalovirus exposure and HLA in healthy donors. Measured with immunoSEQ multiplex PCR; TCRdb has only the in-frame clones, and not every one. The table lists some 61,000 clones, nearly 98% of them singletons. CDR1 and CDR2 (germline): MNHEY, SMNVEV (reference sequence). This CDR3 is 14 amino acids long. After removal of 3 bases from V and 8 bases from J, the junction contained 5 bases not matched to a gene. The chain couples TRBV27 to TRBJ1-2; 11 bases fit TRBD1. The source of this sequence is a woman between 18 and 30 years old in good health and CMV-seropositive. The sample was PBMCs. CDR3 in amino acids: CASSFTDRGLGYTF. In DNA, the CDR3 is TGTGCCAGCAGTTTTACGGACAGGGGGCTGGGCTACACCTTC.